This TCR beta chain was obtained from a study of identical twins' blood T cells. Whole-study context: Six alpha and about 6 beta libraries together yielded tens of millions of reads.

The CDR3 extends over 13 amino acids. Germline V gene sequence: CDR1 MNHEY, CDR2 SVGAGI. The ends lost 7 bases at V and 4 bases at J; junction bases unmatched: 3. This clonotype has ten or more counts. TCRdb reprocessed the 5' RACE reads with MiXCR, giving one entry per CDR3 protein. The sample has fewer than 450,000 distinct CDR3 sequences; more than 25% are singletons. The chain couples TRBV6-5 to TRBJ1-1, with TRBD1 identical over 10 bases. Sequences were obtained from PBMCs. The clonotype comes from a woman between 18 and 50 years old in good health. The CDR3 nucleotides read TGTGCCAGCACTTGGACAGGGGGCACTGAAGCTTTCTTT. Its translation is CASTWTGGTEAFF.